The 25 T cell receptor beta chains presented below share a single source sample, sequenced in a study of cytomegalovirus exposure and HLA in healthy donors. PCR primers comprised 60 Vbeta and 13 Jbeta primers. Assay: immunoSEQ multiplex PCR; the TCRdb copy retains only in-frame clones and omits some. This table holds 150,000 to 200,000 clones, 65% to 90% found once. The sequencing sample was made of PBMCs. These TCRs come from a man aged 45-65 years in good health and CMV-seropositive.

The rearrangement joins TRBV7-2 to TRBJ2-5; 10 bases align to TRBD2. The CDR3 is made up of 17 amino acids. Germline CDR1 and CDR2: SGHTA and FQGNSA. J lost 2 bases, V lost 2 bases, and 8 bases had no gene match. In DNA, the CDR3 is TGTGCCAGCAGCTTATCCCCTAGCGGGAGAAGTCAAGAGACCCAGTACTTC. It is translated as CASSLSPSGRSQETQYF.

The chain combines TRBV30 with TRBJ1-1; D is unresolved. This CDR3 spans 13 amino acids. CDR1 GTSNPN and CDR2 SVGIG come from the germline V gene (reference sequence). V shed 3 bases and J shed 1 base, with 9 bases lying between them. As DNA, the CDR3 is TGTGCCTGGAGCGATACACCGAACACTGAAGCTTTCTTT. This codes for CAWSDTPNTEAFF.

The rearrangement links TRBV6-6 to TRBJ2-5; 8 positions match TRBD2. The V segment lost 5 bases and the J segment 5 bases; nucleotides outside the gene matches: 10. CDR1 is MNHNY and CDR2 is SVGAGI in the germline V gene (reference sequence). CDR3 length: 15 amino acids. The CDR3 DNA is TGTGCCAGCAGTCCATCGACTAGCGTGACGGAGACCCAGTACTTC. It is translated as CASSPSTSVTETQYF.

This clone was seen once. The genes are TRBV11-3 and TRBJ2-1; 7 nucleotides match TRBD1. The CDR3 has 13 amino acids. The J segment lost 4 bases and the V segment lost 5 bases, leaving 2 bases of the junction unmatched. Germline V lookup: CDR1 SGHNT, CDR2 YENEEA. Here the CDR3 reads CASSQGQYNEQFF. For the CDR3, the DNA is TGTGCCAGCAGCCAGGGACAGTACAATGAGCAGTTCTTC.

This clone has just one count. The chain carries TRBV10-3 and TRBJ2-1; possibly TRBD1 for D (5 bases). V shed 3 bases and J shed 4 bases, with 19 bases lying between them. The CDR3 is made up of 17 amino acids. Looked up from germline, CDR1 is ENHRY and CDR2 is SYGVKD. The CDR3 loop reads CAISEFSDSFSYNEQFF. The CDR3 nucleotides read TGTGCCATCAGTGAATTCTCAGACAGTTTTTCGTACAATGAGCAGTTCTTC.

The chain recombines TRBV29-1 with TRBJ1-1, with D perhaps matching TRBD1 (6 bases). CDR1 is SQVTM, CDR2 ANQGSEA, per germline. CDR3 length equals 12 residues. V shed 2 bases and J shed 5 bases, with 9 bases lying between them. CDR3 DNA sequence: TGCAGCGTTGAACAGGGGTGGACTGAAGCTTTCTTT. Its protein is CSVEQGWTEAFF.

The gene calls are TRBV4-1 and TRBJ2-1; D is ambiguous. V dropped 1 base and J dropped 8 bases, with 12 bases sitting between them. The CDR3 extends over 14 amino acids. Per the germline V gene, CDR1 is MGHRA and CDR2 is YSYEKL. CDR3 nucleotide sequence: TGCGCCAGCAGCCAAGTCGTAGCAAGCTATGAGCAGTTCTTC. Protein product: CASSQVVASYEQFF.

The chain links TRBV7-3 to TRBJ1-2; no definite D call. V gave up 0 bases and J gave up 0 bases, with 11 bases separating them. CDR3 length equals 16 residues. Germline V gene lookup returns CDR1 SGHTA and CDR2 FQGTGA. The CDR3 DNA follows: TGTGCCAGCAGCTTAACGAAGACAACTCCTAACTATGGCTACACCTTC. Protein product: CASSLTKTTPNYGYTF.

This chain uses TRBV7-9 with TRBJ1-1, with D possibly being TRBD1 (5 bases). V shed 5 bases and J shed 1 base, with 14 bases lying between them. Germline V lookup: CDR1 SEHNR, CDR2 FQNEAQ (reference sequence). This CDR3 contains 15 residues. Here the CDR3 reads CASSPWTPENTEAFF. The CDR3 DNA reads as TGTGCCAGCAGCCCCTGGACACCCGAGAACACTGAAGCTTTCTTT. Together with reference TRBV7-9 and TRBJ1-1, the CDR3 gives the full variable domain: DTGVSQNPRHKITKRGQNVTFRCDPISEHNRLYWYRQTLGQGPEFLTYFQNEAQLEKSRLLSDRFSAERPKGSFSTLEIQRTEQGDSAMYLCASSPWTPENTEAFFGQGTRLTVV.

This clone is a singleton in its sample. This sequence joins TRBV2 and TRBJ2-1, with D unresolved. CDR1 and CDR2 (germline): SNHLY, FYNNEI. Trimming removed 5 bases from V and 10 bases from J, with 12 bases in between. The CDR3 totals 12 residues. The CDR3 DNA sequence: TGTGCCAGCAGTAACAGTGCAGGAGAGCAGTTCTTC. This encodes CASSNSAGEQFF.

This clone showed up just once. The chain uses TRBV9 and TRBJ2-5; 10 bases are a match to TRBD1. This CDR3 has 16 residues. Germline V gene sequence: CDR1 SGDLS, CDR2 YYNGEE. V lost 4 bases to trimming and J lost 2 bases; unmatched junction nucleotides: 8. The CDR3 coding sequence is TGTGCCAGCAGCCTCGGGACAGGGGAAACACAAGAGACCCAGTACTTC. It encodes CASSLGTGETQETQYF.

V and J are TRBV2 and TRBJ1-1, with 8 bases identical to TRBD1. Per germline, CDR1 SNHLY and CDR2 FYNNEI. With 6 bases clipped from V and 0 bases from J, the junction kept 12 bases outside the gene matches. The CDR3 is 17 residues long. CDR3 in amino acids: CASRARGRGGLNTEAFF. The CDR3 DNA reads TGTGCCAGCAGGGCCAGGGGGCGCGGGGGATTGAACACTGAAGCTTTCTTT.

The V gene is TRBV19, the J gene TRBJ1-1; D is possibly TRBD1 (5 bases). Germline V gene lookup returns CDR1 LNHDA and CDR2 SQIVND (reference sequence). The V end lost 7 bases, the J end lost 6 bases, and 21 bases lay between the germline ends. The CDR3 is made up of 15 amino acids. CDR3 DNA sequence: TGTGCCAGTAAGAGGAGGGGAGGGGTAGGTTCTGAAGCTTTCTTT. Amino acid sequence: CASKRRGGVGSEAFF.

This clone was picked up a small number of times. V gene TRBV11-2 combines with J gene TRBJ2-5; maybe TRBD2 (7 bases). Germline values: CDR1 SGHAT, CDR2 FQNNGV. The CDR3 extends over 15 amino acids. V lost 0 bases to trimming and J lost 9 bases, with 17 bases between them. This CDR3 is CASSLDPAGAPAQYF. CDR3 DNA: TGTGCCAGCAGCTTAGATCCGGCGGGGGCCCCGGCCCAGTACTTC.

The chain employs TRBV2 and TRBJ2-1, with 12 bases that match TRBD2. This CDR3 has 15 amino acids. J gave up 5 bases and V 5 bases, and 4 bases lay outside the gene matches. Germline lookup yields CDR1 SNHLY and CDR2 FYNNEI. The CDR3 DNA is TGTGCCAGCAGTCTGACTAGCGGGAGAGACAATGAGCAGTTCTTC. Protein sequence: CASSLTSGRDNEQFF.

The rearrangement links TRBV10-2 to TRBJ2-7; 8 nucleotides agree with TRBD2. The CDR3 has 13 amino acids. Germline CDR1 is WSHSY and CDR2 is SAAADI. V gave up 5 bases and J gave up 4 bases; unmatched junction bases: 4. The CDR3 loop reads CASSPGGPYEQYV. In DNA form, the CDR3 reads TGCGCCAGCAGTCCGGGAGGGCCGTACGAGCAGTACGTC.

This clone showed up just a few times. CDR3 loop: CASSERTGETQYF. CDR3 sequence (DNA): TGTGCCAGCAGTGAACGGACAGGAGAGACCCAGTACTTC. The chain joins TRBV2 to TRBJ2-5; 7 nucleotides agree with TRBD1. Per the germline V gene, CDR1 is SNHLY and CDR2 is FYNNEI. This CDR3 comprises 13 residues. V lost 2 bases and J lost 4; bases outside the gene matches: 1.

This chain joins TRBV4-1 and TRBJ2-1; TRBD2 agrees at 9 bases. Trimming cost V 8 bases and J 1 base; bases outside gene matches: 6. The CDR3 runs 15 residues. Looked up from germline, CDR1 is MGHRA and CDR2 is YSYEKL. The CDR3 nucleotides are TGCGCCAGCGGTGCGCTAGCGGGATCCTACAATGAGCAGTTCTTC. It encodes CASGALAGSYNEQFF.

This clone was counted only a few times. J is TRBJ1-5 and V is TRBV28; perhaps TRBD1 as D (6 bases). The V and J ends lost 8 bases and 1 base respectively, with 12 bases between them. The CDR3 consists of 14 residues. Per germline, CDR1 MDHEN and CDR2 SYDVKM. The CDR3 nucleotides are TGTGCCAGCGGGGGGGCGTACAGCAATCAGCCCCAGCATTTT. As protein: CASGGAYSNQPQHF.

The count of this clone is one. The chain recombines TRBV6-1 with TRBJ2-2; 8 nucleotides match TRBD1. This CDR3 has 14 amino acids. The V gene end was trimmed by 7 bases and the J gene end by 4 bases; junction bases not matched to a gene: 5. Germline V lookup: CDR1 MNHNS, CDR2 SASEGT. The CDR3 sequence: CASIGTGTTGELFF. The CDR3 bases are TGTGCCAGCATCGGGACAGGTACCACCGGGGAGCTGTTTTTT.

The chain employs TRBV7-2 and TRBJ1-1, with TRBD1 identical over 9 bases. The ends lost 5 bases at V and 7 bases at J; junction bases unmatched: 14. The CDR3 has 16 amino acids. Germline V gene sequence: CDR1 SGHTA, CDR2 FQGNSA. CDR3 in DNA: TGTGCCAGCAGCCCTCCGTGGACAGGGGTTCGAAATGAAGCTTTCTTT. Translated, it gives CASSPPWTGVRNEAFF.

This sequence joins TRBV5-1 and TRBJ2-3; D gene uncertain. Trimming left V 0 bases short and J 0 bases short, with 5 bases between. CDR1 and CDR2 from the germline V gene are SGHRS and YFSETQ. The CDR3 is 14 residues long. CDR3 bases: TGCGCCAGCAGCTTGGCGTCCAGCACAGATACGCAGTATTTT. Protein product: CASSLASSTDTQYF.

This clone was picked up one time. This rearrangement joins TRBV7-5 to TRBJ1-1; the table's D gene call, TRBD1, was not cross checked with the DNA. TRBV7-5 is a pseudogene. CDR3 length: 15 residues. The CDR3 bases are TGTGCCAGAAGCAAGAGGACAGGGTGGGGCACTGAAGCTTTCTTT. This sequence encodes CARSKRTGWGTEAFF.

The chain links TRBV19 to TRBJ1-2; 12 bases fit TRBD1. V was clipped by 7 bases and J by 6 bases; unmatched bases: 12. Germline assignment: CDR1 LNHDA and CDR2 SQIVND (reference sequence). The CDR3 totals 16 residues. CDR3 in amino acids: CASTDRDRGLEDGYTF. The CDR3 DNA is TGTGCCAGTACCGACCGGGACAGGGGGCTGGAGGATGGCTACACCTTC.

This chain links TRBV6-1 with TRBJ1-1; possible D gene TRBD1, 6 bases. The CDR3 sequence is 14 residues long. The V end lost 3 bases, the J end lost 6 bases, and 14 bases lay between the germline ends. Germline CDR1 is MNHNS and CDR2 is SASEGT. For the CDR3, the DNA is TGTGCCAGCAGTGAGAATCCAGGGGCCGCTGAAGCTTTCTTT. It translates to CASSENPGAAEAFF.